The 30 T cell receptor beta chains reported below all come from one sample, sequenced in a study of blood T cells in healthy people across ages. It was with a sample-barcoded 5' primer and a J-beta primer mix that a second PCR of roughly 7 to 12 cycles was run. TCRdb analysed the 5' RACE reads with MiXCR anew, one entry per CDR3 protein. The sample has 550,000 to 750,000 distinct CDR3 sequences; roughly 20% are singletons. Source material: blood. These receptor sequences come from a man aged 65 to 85 in good health.

This clonotype has just a few counts. The genes are TRBV25-1 and TRBJ1-6; TRBD1 is a possible D gene (5 bases). The CDR3 is 16 residues long. V lost 3 bases and J 3 bases, leaving 12 bases between the germline ends. CDR1 is MGHDK, CDR2 SYGVNS, per germline. In DNA form, the CDR3 reads TGTGCCAGCAGTGACGCGGGACTCCTCTATAATTCACCCCTCCACTTT. It encodes CASSDAGLLYNSPLHF.

The chain employs TRBV28 and TRBJ2-5, with D uncertain. The germline gives CDR1 MDHEN, CDR2 SYDVKM. The CDR3 loop spans 14 amino acids. V was clipped by 3 bases and J by 4 bases, with 12 bases between them. CDR3 nucleotide sequence: TGTGCCAGCAGTTTTGGGTTGGGGTTAGAGACCCAGTACTTC. Amino acid sequence: CASSFGLGLETQYF.

This clonotype was seen a handful of times. The chain employs TRBV10-3 and TRBJ2-5; 10 nucleotides match TRBD1. The DNA end lines up better with TRBJ2-7; the J call may be wrong. In germline, CDR1 is ENHRY, CDR2 SYGVKD. The CDR3 runs to 15 residues. The CDR3 bases are TGTGCCATCAGTGAGGGGACAGGGGCGCCCTACGAGCAGTACTTC. It encodes CAISEGTGAPYEQYF.

J is TRBJ2-3 and V is TRBV7-2; 12 bases agree with TRBD2. The CDR3 sequence is 15 residues long. Unmatched junction bases numbered 5, after V lost 6 bases and J lost 4 bases. Germline CDR1 SGHTA, CDR2 FQGNSA. This CDR3 is CASRPRLAGADTQYF. CDR3 coding DNA: TGTGCCAGCAGACCACGACTAGCGGGGGCAGATACGCAGTATTTT.

The chain recombines TRBV29-1 with TRBJ2-7, with TRBD2 matching over 7 bases. This CDR3 has 13 residues. With 4 bases clipped from V and 4 bases from J, the junction kept 7 bases outside the gene matches. The germline V gene has CDR1 SQVTM and CDR2 ANQGSEA. The CDR3 loop is CSVVGRAGYEQYF. Here the CDR3 DNA reads TGCAGCGTTGTAGGGAGGGCCGGGTACGAGCAGTACTTC.

This rearrangement joins TRBV5-1 to TRBJ2-1, with TRBD2 identical over 14 bases. This CDR3 is built from 16 residues. Trimming at V came to 0 bases and at J to 8 bases, leaving 4 bases not matched to a gene. Germline CDR1 is SGHRS and CDR2 is YFSETQ. The CDR3: CASSLGGTSGRDEQFF. The CDR3 DNA is TGCGCCAGCAGCTTGGGAGGGACTAGCGGGAGAGATGAGCAGTTCTTC. Complete variable domain (other parts from reference TRBV5-1 and TRBJ2-1): KAGVTQTPRYLIKTRGQQVTLSCSPISGHRSVSWYQQTPGQGLQFLFEYFSETQRNKGNFPGRFSGRQFSNSRSEMNVSTLELGDSALYLCASSLGGTSGRDEQFFGPGTRLTVL.

The chain recombines TRBV2 with TRBJ2-1; TRBD2 aligns across 10 bases. Looked up from germline, CDR1 is SNHLY and CDR2 is FYNNEI. This CDR3 contains 12 residues. The J segment lost 13 bases and the V segment lost 8 bases, leaving 8 bases of the junction unmatched. The chain's CDR3 is CASHRELAGQFF. The CDR3 DNA sequence: TGTGCCAGCCACAGGGAACTAGCGGGACAGTTCTTC.

This clonotype was recorded a few times. This sequence joins TRBV18 and TRBJ2-5; no firm D call. Germline V gene data show CDR1 as KGHSH and CDR2 as LQKENI. The CDR3 runs to 13 residues. With 5 bases removed from V and 0 bases from J, the gap between germline ends came to 7 bases. The CDR3 DNA reads TGTGCCAGCTCAGCGACATACCAAGAGACCCAGTACTTC. It specifies CASSATYQETQYF.

V and J are TRBV28 and TRBJ1-4, with 8 bases aligning to TRBD1. There are 16 residues in the CDR3. Germline-derived CDR1 and CDR2 are MDHEN and SYDVKM. J lost 7 bases, V lost 5 bases, and 12 bases had no gene match. The CDR3 region has the DNA TGTGCCAGCAGTGCGAGTCCGGGACAGGAAAGTGAAAAACTGTTTTTT. It translates to CASSASPGQESEKLFF.

This clonotype was observed at least ten times. This sequence joins TRBV5-1 and TRBJ1-1; D unclear. The V gene's germline CDR1 is SGHRS and CDR2 YFSETQ. The V and J ends lost 3 bases and 1 base respectively, with 7 bases between them. This CDR3 has 13 residues. The CDR3, as DNA: TGCGCCAGCAGCTGGGCAACGAACACTGAAGCTTTCTTT. It encodes CASSWATNTEAFF.

This clonotype was observed at least ten times. The chain links TRBV5-6 to TRBJ2-5; D ambiguous. Gene TRBJ2-7 matches the end of the DNA better, so the J call may be wrong. Germline V gene sequence: CDR1 SGHDT, CDR2 YYEEEE. The CDR3 extends over 12 amino acids. The CDR3 region is CASSLAAYEQYF. The CDR3 DNA sequence: TGTGCCAGCAGCTTAGCTGCCTACGAGCAGTACTTC.

This clonotype is a singleton in its sample. This chain links TRBV28 with TRBJ2-3; D is unclear. Germline V gives CDR1 MDHEN, CDR2 SYDVKM. Trimming pared 3 bases from V and 1 base from J, leaving 11 bases between. This CDR3 region has 15 residues. Written as DNA, the CDR3 is TGTGCCAGCAGTTTCTCTAGGCCAGGCACAGATACGCAGTATTTT. This encodes CASSFSRPGTDTQYF.

This clonotype was counted only a few times. One end of the junction varies from germline; a read error may be responsible. This chain uses TRBV5-1 with TRBJ2-7; TRBD1 matches at 7 bases. CDR3 length: 14 residues. Per the germline V gene, CDR1 is SGHRS and CDR2 is YFSETQ. The CDR3 DNA reads TGCGCCAGCAGATTGGAGGACAGGACCTACGAGCAGTACTTC. This gives the protein CASRLEDRTYEQYF.

This clonotype was seen ten or more times. This chain joins TRBV28 and TRBJ2-7, with D hard to call. There are 11 residues in the CDR3. Trimming cost V 3 bases and J 4 bases, with 4 bases left between them. Germline V CDR1 and CDR2: MDHEN, SYDVKM. The DNA of the CDR3 is TGTGCCAGCAGTTTGAAATACGAGCAGTACTTC. Residues: CASSLKYEQYF.

The CDR3 DNA reads TGCAGCGTTCTAGAGGTCCCGGACTACGGGGCTAGGCAGTACTTC. Translating it yields CSVLEVPDYGARQYF. This rearrangement joins TRBV29-1 to TRBJ2-7; perhaps TRBD2 as D (6 bases). The V and J ends lost 5 bases and 9 bases respectively, with 26 bases between them. Germline CDR1 and CDR2: SQVTM and ANQGSEA. CDR3 size: 15 residues.

The V and J genes are TRBV7-2 and TRBJ1-1, with a possible D match to TRBD1 (5 bases). CDR1 is SGHTA, CDR2 FQGNSA, per germline. V lost 0 bases, J lost 4 bases, and 9 bases lay in between. The CDR3 consists of 14 residues. The CDR3, as DNA: TGTGCCAGCAGCTTAGCGGTAGGGACCACTGAAGCTTTCTTT. It translates to CASSLAVGTTEAFF.

This clonotype has a handful of counts. The V call is TRBV29-1, the J call TRBJ1-6, with 11 bases lining up with TRBD1. CDR3 length: 13 amino acids. V gave up 4 bases and J gave up 7 bases; unmatched junction bases: 0. Germline V gene data show CDR1 as SQVTM and CDR2 as ANQGSEA. The CDR3 DNA reads as TGCAGCGTTGGGACAGGGGGCAATTCACCCCTCCACTTT. Encoded protein: CSVGTGGNSPLHF.

The chain links TRBV5-5 to TRBJ2-1; 7 bases are shared with TRBD2. The CDR3 extends over 15 amino acids. Per the germline V gene, CDR1 is SGHKS and CDR2 is YYEKEE (reference sequence). Unmatched junction bases numbered 7, after V lost 3 bases and J lost 4 bases. The CDR3 reads CASSSGGRGYNEQFF. CDR3 nucleotide sequence: TGTGCCAGCAGCTCCGGCGGGAGAGGGTACAATGAGCAGTTCTTC.

In this sample, this clonotype turned up a few times. This chain uses TRBV7-9 with TRBJ1-4; D not certain. V was clipped by 5 bases and J by 5 bases, with 15 bases between them. There are 15 residues in the CDR3. Germline V CDR1 and CDR2: SEHNR, FQNEAQ (reference sequence). The CDR3 DNA sequence: TGTGCCAGCAGCGAAATACAGAGTACGAATGAAAAACTGTTTTTT. Its translation: CASSEIQSTNEKLFF.

CDR3 nucleotide sequence: TGTGCCATCAAGCCGAGACAGGGAAACACCGGGGAGCTGTTTTTT. Translation: CAIKPRQGNTGELFF. This chain uses TRBV10-3 with TRBJ2-2; TRBD1 aligns across 7 bases. Germline trimming cut 7 bases from V and 2 bases from J; bases unmatched to any gene: 7. CDR3 length: 15 amino acids. Germline CDR1 ENHRY, CDR2 SYGVKD.

The chain links TRBV12-5 to TRBJ1-2; a weak D match, TRBD1 (6 bases). Germline V gene sequence: CDR1 LGHNT, CDR2 FRNRAP. The CDR3 is made up of 13 amino acids. Between the trimmed V and J ends, which lost 6 bases and 3 bases, there was a span of 11 bases. CDR3 nucleotide sequence: TGTGCTAGTGGACAGGGACATTACTATGGCTACACCTTC. This codes for CASGQGHYYGYTF.

This clonotype was observed many times. The chain combines TRBV28 with TRBJ2-1, with 9 bases aligning to TRBD1. CDR3 length equals 16 residues. Unmatched junction bases numbered 7, after V lost 4 bases and J lost 3 bases. Germline loops: CDR1 MDHEN, CDR2 SYDVKM. CDR3 in DNA: TGTGCCAGCAGTTCCACGGGACAGGGCAACTACAATGAGCAGTTCTTC. Protein sequence: CASSSTGQGNYNEQFF.

This chain links TRBV4-1 with TRBJ2-1; 9 nucleotides align to TRBD2. The trim removed 1 base at V and 0 bases at J, leaving 7 bases unmatched. The CDR3 runs 18 residues. Germline values: CDR1 MGHRA, CDR2 YSYEKL. The CDR3 loop is CASSQGLAVMSSYNEQFF. The CDR3 nucleotides are TGCGCCAGCAGCCAAGGACTAGCGGTGATGAGCTCCTACAATGAGCAGTTCTTC.

This chain joins TRBV7-9 and TRBJ1-4; the D gene is possibly TRBD1 (5 bases). Germline lookup yields CDR1 SEHNR and CDR2 FQNEAQ (reference sequence). Trimming shortened V by 3 bases and J by 8 bases, and 10 bases separated the two germline ends. CDR3 length: 13 amino acids. CDR3 sequence: CASSLGEREKLFF. CDR3 in DNA: TGTGCCAGCAGCTTGGGGGAAAGAGAAAAACTGTTTTTT.

The V gene is TRBV10-1, the J gene TRBJ2-3, with 9 bases matching TRBD1. Germline V gene lookup returns CDR1 WNHNN and CDR2 SYGVQD (reference sequence). With V trimmed by 7 bases and J by 4 bases, 3 bases remained unmatched. There are 13 residues in the CDR3. The CDR3 region is CASTDRGSDTQYF. CDR3 bases: TGCGCCAGCACGGACAGGGGATCAGATACGCAGTATTTT.

This clonotype turned up a few times. The chain combines TRBV15 with TRBJ2-3, with 13 bases identical to TRBD2. The CDR3 has 16 residues. Germline loops: CDR1 LNHNV, CDR2 YYDKDF (reference sequence). Losses at the gene ends were 4 bases for V and 5 bases for J; bases not matched to a gene: 6. CDR3 in amino acids: CATSKRTSGRGDTQYF. The CDR3 coding sequence is TGTGCCACCAGCAAACGGACTAGCGGGAGAGGAGATACGCAGTATTTT.

This clonotype was seen only a few times. This sequence joins TRBV12-3 or TRBV12-4 and TRBJ2-3; TRBD2 matches 7 bases. The CDR3 covers 22 residues. The trim removed 6 bases at V and 0 bases at J, leaving 27 bases unmatched. CDR3 sequence: CASSWGVGRDYRKTPSTDTQYF. CDR3 nucleotide sequence: TGTGCCAGCAGCTGGGGGGTAGGGAGGGACTACCGAAAGACCCCTAGCACAGATACGCAGTATTTT.

The chain carries TRBV6-2 or TRBV6-3 and TRBJ1-5; no clear D gene. This CDR3 is 14 amino acids long. Germline V lookup: CDR1 MNHEY, CDR2 SVGEGT. V was pared by 3 bases and J by 6 bases, with 12 bases between. The CDR3 nucleotides read TGTGCCAGCAGTTATGAAGTCGGCATTCAGCCCCAGCATTTT. Translated, it gives CASSYEVGIQPQHF.

The chain joins TRBV18 to TRBJ2-1, with a possible D match to TRBD2 (6 bases). CDR1 is KGHSH and CDR2 is LQKENI in the germline V gene. The CDR3 is 15 residues long. Trimming pared 2 bases from V and 0 bases from J, leaving 8 bases between. CDR3 protein: CASSPAGPSYNEQFF. DNA for the CDR3: TGTGCCAGCTCACCAGCGGGACCCTCCTACAATGAGCAGTTCTTC.

J is TRBJ2-5 and V is TRBV5-1, with 8 bases matching TRBD2. The tail of the sequence fits TRBJ2-7 better, so the J call may be wrong. CDR3 length equals 14 residues. CDR1 is SGHRS, CDR2 YFSETQ, per germline. The CDR3 sequence is CASSRGGSGNEQYF. The CDR3 nucleotides read TGCGCCAGCAGCAGGGGAGGTAGCGGGAACGAGCAGTACTTC.